This T cell receptor (beta chain) derives from a study of CD8 T cells in Susac syndrome. The CDR3 runs 16 residues. V was cut by 3 bases and J by 5 bases, with 17 bases left in between. CDR1 and CDR2 (germline): MGHRA, YSYEKL. The authors reverse transcribed roughly 0.5 to 1 ug RNA with random hexamers. TCRdb recomputed calls from the immunoSEQ multiplex PCR reads with MiXCR, one row per CDR3 protein. The sample includes approximately 100,000 distinct CDR3 sequences, approximately 91% of them seen just once. This clonotype has just one count. The sequenced sample consisted of CD4+ T cells from PBMCs. The chain joins TRBV4-1 to TRBJ2-1; a possible D gene is TRBD2 (6 bases). The source of this sequence is a human donor in good health. In DNA, the CDR3 is TGCGCCAGCAGCCACCCTGGGGGGTACTCTAACAATGAGCAGTTCTTC. Translated: CASSHPGGYSNNEQFF.